This T cell receptor (beta chain) appears in the sequencing data of a study of T-cell memory formation after mild COVID-19. General study results and limits: The SARS-CoV-2 specificity of second-wave clones reaching peak at day 37 remained unverified. Memory from before infection featured some responding clones, which suggests cross-reactive memory joined.

Germline assignment: CDR1 SGHNT and CDR2 YYREEE (reference sequence). This CDR3 is 17 amino acids long. With regard to this clonotype: Its antigen is as yet unknown. The junction and the germline gene differ at one end; a read error may be behind it.

TCR alpha and TCR beta cDNA libraries with sample barcodes and UMIs came from 5'RACE using constant-segment primers. Via MiXCR, TCRdb re-called the 5' RACE reads, giving one row per CDR3 protein. The sample holds hundreds of thousands of distinct CDR3 sequences, over 20% seen once. This receptor was taken from an adult woman who had mild COVID-19 (a few samples of this study predate the infection). Cell type and time point are not known. The chain employs TRBV5-4 and TRBJ2-5; 10 nucleotides align to TRBD2. What was sequenced was PBMCs or a T cell subset sorted from them (not recorded which). In DNA form, the CDR3 reads TGTGCCAGCAGCTTCGGGCTAGCGGGGGTGGGGCAAGAGACCCCGTACTTC. As protein: CASSFGLAGVGQETPYF.